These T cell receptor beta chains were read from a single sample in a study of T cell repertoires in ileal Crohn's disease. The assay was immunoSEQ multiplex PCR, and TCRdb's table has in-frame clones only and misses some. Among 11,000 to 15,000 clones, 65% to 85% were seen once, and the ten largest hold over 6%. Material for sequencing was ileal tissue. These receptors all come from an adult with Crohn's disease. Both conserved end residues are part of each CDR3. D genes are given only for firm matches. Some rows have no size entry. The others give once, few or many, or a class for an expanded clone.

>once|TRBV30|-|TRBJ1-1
TGTGCCTGGAGTGTTTCGTATGGGGGCAATGAAGCTTTCTTT
CAWSVSYGGNEAFF
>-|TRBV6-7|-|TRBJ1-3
TGTGCCAGCAGTTACGACTACGGGATGGGAAACACCATATATTTT
CASSYDYGMGNTIYF
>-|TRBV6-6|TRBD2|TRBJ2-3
TGTGCCAGCAGTCACCCCCCTAGCGGGGGGGTTGGTACGCAGTATTTT
CASSHPPSGGVGTQYF
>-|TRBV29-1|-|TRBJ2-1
TGCAGCGGAAACAACGATGAGCAGTTCTTC
CSGNNDEQFF
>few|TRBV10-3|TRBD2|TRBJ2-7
TGTGCCATCCTAGTAGCGGGGGCCCCCGTGGGAACTATATTCTACGAGCAGTACTTC
CAILVAGAPVGTIFYEQYF
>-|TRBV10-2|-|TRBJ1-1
TGCGCCAGCAGTGAGTATGGACAGCGGAACACTGAAGCTTTCTTT
CASSEYGQRNTEAFF
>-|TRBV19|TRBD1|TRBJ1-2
TGTGCCAGTAGTACCCCGCGGGACAGGTCCGACCAGGGGAGCTATGGCTACACCTTC
CASSTPRDRSDQGSYGYTF
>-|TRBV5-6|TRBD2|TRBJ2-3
TGTGCCAGCAGCGGGATAGGACTAGCGGACACAGATACGCAGTATTTT
CASSGIGLADTDTQYF
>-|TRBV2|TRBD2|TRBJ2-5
TGTGCCAGCCCGCGGGGGGCGGGGGGCTTCCAAGAGACCCAGTACTTC
CASPRGAGGFQETQYF
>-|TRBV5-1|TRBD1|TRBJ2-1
TGCGCCAGCAGATTAGACAGGGGGCTAGCGCAGCAGTTCTTC
CASRLDRGLAQQFF
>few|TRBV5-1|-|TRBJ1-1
TGCGCCAGCAGCCCCAGACAGGTTTCCATGAACACTGAAGCTTTCTTT
CASSPRQVSMNTEAFF
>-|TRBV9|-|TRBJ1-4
TGTGCCAGCAGCGTAGAGGCAGGGACTAATGAAAAACTGTTTTTT
CASSVEAGTNEKLFF
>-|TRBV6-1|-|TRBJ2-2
TGTGCCAGCAGGGCTTCAGGGGCGGCCACCGGGGAGCTGTTTTTT
CASRASGAATGELFF
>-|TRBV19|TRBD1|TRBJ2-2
TGTGCCAGTAGTGGAACAGGGGCCGGGGAGCTGTTTTTT
CASSGTGAGELFF
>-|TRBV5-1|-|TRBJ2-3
TGCGCCAGCAGCTTAGAGTCCGGGAGCACAGATACGCAGTATTTT
CASSLESGSTDTQYF
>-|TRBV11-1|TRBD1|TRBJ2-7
TGTGCCAGCAGCCGCCGGGACAGGGGCCTCTACGAGCAGTACTTC
CASSRRDRGLYEQYF
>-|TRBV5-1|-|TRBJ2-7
TGCGCCAGCAGCTTCCGGGACAACTACGAGCAGTACTTC
CASSFRDNYEQYF
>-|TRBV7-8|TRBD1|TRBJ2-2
TGTGCCAGCAGCTTTGGGGGGACAGGGGGAGGGACCGGGGAGCTGTTTTTT
CASSFGGTGGGTGELFF
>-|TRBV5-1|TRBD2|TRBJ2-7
TGCGCCAGCAGCTTCTTCTCTAGCGGGGGGCCGAGTAACGAGCAGTACTTC
CASSFFSSGGPSNEQYF
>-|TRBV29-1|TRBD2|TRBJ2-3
TGCAGCACTAAGCGGGAGCCCAACACAGATACGCAGTATTTT
CSTKREPNTDTQYF
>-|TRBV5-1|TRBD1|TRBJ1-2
TGCGCCAGCAGCTCGGATTTAGGGACAGGGGGCGACTATGGCTACACCTTC
CASSSDLGTGGDYGYTF
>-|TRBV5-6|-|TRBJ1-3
TGTGCCAGCAGCTCGCGGGCAAGCTCTGGAAACACCATATATTTT
CASSSRASSGNTIYF
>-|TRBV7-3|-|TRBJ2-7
TGTGCCAGCAGCTTAAAGGCCAGGGGCGTCTATCTTTGCTACGAGCAGTACTTC
CASSLKARGVYLCYEQYF
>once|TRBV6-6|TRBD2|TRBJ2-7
TGTGCCAGCAGCCCCAGCGGGGGTACCTACGAGCAGTACTTC
CASSPSGGTYEQYF
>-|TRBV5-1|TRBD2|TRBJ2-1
TGCGCCAGCAGCTTGTTGGCGGGAGGGCCGAATGAGCAGTTCTTC
CASSLLAGGPNEQFF
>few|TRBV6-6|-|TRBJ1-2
TGTGCCGGGGCATCGAACTATGGCTACACCTTC
CAGASNYGYTF
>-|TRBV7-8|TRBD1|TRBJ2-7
TGTGCCAGCAGCTTCACGACAGGGCCCTACGAGCAGTACTTC
CASSFTTGPYEQYF
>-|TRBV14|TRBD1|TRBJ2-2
TGTGCCAGCAGCCAACGACAGGGGTTGGGGTCCGGGGAGCTGTTTTTT
CASSQRQGLGSGELFF
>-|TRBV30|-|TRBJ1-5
TGTGCCTGGAGTGGAGGAGTAAGTCAGCCCCAGCATTTT
CAWSGGVSQPQHF
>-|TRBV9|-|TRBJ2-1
TGTGCCAGCAGCGTAGATAGGGGACACAACAATGAGCAGTTCTTC
CASSVDRGHNNEQFF
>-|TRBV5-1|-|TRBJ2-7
TGCGCCAGCAGATTCCATGCCTACGAGCAGTACTTC
CASRFHAYEQYF
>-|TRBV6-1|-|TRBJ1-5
TGTGCCAGCAGTAAGAGGGTAGAGCAGCCCCAGCATTTT
CASSKRVEQPQHF
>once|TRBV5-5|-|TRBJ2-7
TGTGCCAGCAGCTTGGTGGGCAGCCCCTCCTACGAGCAGTACTTC
CASSLVGSPSYEQYF